This T cell receptor (beta chain) was documented in a study of blood T cell repertoires in COVID-19. Study as a whole: In each case, the material was cDNA or gDNA derived from T cells, B-cell-depleted T cells, or PBMCs.

Clones were sequenced by immunoSEQ multiplex PCR, and TCRdb holds only the in-frame ones, with some missing. The sample holds over 150,000 clones, 80% to 90% seen once. Trimming cost V 2 bases and J 11 bases; bases outside gene matches: 5. Per germline, CDR1 KGHSH and CDR2 LQKENI. This CDR3 comprises 13 residues. The material sequenced was peripheral blood. The clonotype was recovered from a man aged 18 to 30 who had recovered from COVID-19. The rearrangement links TRBV18 to TRBJ1-4; 7 bases match TRBD1. The CDR3 loop reads CASSPGQAEKLFF. The CDR3 coding sequence is TGTGCCAGCTCACCAGGACAGGCGGAGAAACTGTTTTTT.